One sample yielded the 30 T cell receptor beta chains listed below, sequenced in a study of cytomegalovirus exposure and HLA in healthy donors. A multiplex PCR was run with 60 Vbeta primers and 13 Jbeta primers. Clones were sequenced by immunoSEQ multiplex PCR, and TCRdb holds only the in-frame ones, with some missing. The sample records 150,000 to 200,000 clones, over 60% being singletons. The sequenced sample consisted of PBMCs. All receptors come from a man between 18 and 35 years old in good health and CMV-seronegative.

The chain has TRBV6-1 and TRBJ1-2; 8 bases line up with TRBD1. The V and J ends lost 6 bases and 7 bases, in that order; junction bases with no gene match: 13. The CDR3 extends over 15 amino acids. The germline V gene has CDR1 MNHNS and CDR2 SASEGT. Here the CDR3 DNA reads TGTGCCAGCAGGGGAGGACAGGGAGTTCGAGTTGGCTACACCTTC. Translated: CASRGGQGVRVGYTF.

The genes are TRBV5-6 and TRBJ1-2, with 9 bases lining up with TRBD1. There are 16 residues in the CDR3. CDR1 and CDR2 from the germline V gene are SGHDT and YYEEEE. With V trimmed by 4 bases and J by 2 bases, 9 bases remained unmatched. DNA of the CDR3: TGTGCCAGCAGCCCGGTTCCGGGACAGGGAAACTATGGCTACACCTTC. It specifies CASSPVPGQGNYGYTF.

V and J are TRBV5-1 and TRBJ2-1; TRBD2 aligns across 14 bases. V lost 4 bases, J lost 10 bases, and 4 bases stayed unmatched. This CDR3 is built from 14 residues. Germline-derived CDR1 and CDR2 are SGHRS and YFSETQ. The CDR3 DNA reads TGCGCCAGCAGCCCGGGACTAGCGGGAGAAGAGCAGTTCTTC. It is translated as CASSPGLAGEEQFF.

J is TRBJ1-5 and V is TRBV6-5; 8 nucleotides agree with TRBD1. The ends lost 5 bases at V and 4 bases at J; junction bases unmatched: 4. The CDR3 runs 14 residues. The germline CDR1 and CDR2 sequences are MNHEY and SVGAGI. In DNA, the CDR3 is TGTGCCAGCAGTGATCGACAGGGGAATCAGCCCCAGCATTTT. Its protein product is CASSDRQGNQPQHF.

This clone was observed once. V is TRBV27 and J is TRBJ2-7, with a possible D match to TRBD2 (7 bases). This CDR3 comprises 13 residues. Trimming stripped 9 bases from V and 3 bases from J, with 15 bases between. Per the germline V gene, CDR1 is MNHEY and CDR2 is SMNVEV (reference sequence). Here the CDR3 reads CASRGGANYEQYF. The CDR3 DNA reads TGTGCCAGTCGTGGGGGGGCGAACTACGAGCAGTACTTC.

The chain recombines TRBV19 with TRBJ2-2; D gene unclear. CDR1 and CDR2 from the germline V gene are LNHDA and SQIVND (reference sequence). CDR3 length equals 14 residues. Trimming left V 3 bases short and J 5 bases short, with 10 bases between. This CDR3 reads CASSIGAQTGELFF. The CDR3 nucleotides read TGTGCCAGTAGTATTGGAGCCCAAACCGGGGAGCTGTTTTTT.

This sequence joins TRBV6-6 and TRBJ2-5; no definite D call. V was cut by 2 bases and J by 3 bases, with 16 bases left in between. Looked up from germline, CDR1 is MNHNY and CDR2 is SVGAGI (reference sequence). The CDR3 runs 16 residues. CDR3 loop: CASSYDVGGLKETQYF. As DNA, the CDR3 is TGTGCCAGCAGTTACGATGTCGGCGGATTAAAAGAGACCCAGTACTTC.

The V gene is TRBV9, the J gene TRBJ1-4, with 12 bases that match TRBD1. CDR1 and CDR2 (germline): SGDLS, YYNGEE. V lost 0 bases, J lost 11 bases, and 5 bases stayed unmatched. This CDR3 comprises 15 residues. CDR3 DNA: TGTGCCAGCAGCGTAGCGGGACAGGGGGCGGAGAAACTGTTTTTT. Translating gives CASSVAGQGAEKLFF.

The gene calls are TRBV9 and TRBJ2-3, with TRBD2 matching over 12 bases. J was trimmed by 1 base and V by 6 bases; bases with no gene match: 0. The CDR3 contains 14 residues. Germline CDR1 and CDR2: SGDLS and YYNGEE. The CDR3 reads CASTSGGGTDTQYF. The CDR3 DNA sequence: TGTGCCAGCACTAGCGGGGGGGGCACAGATACGCAGTATTTT.

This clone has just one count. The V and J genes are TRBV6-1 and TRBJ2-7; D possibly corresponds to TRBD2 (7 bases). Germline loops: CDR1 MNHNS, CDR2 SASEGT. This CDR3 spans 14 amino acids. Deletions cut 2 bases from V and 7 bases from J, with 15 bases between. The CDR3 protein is CASSEWGGADEQYF. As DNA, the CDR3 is TGTGCCAGCAGTGAATGGGGGGGGGCGGATGAGCAGTACTTC.

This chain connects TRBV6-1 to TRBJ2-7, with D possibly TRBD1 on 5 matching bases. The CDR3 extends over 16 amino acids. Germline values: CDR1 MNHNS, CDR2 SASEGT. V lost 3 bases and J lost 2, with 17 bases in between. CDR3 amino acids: CASSDKRTGSTYEQYF. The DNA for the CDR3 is TGTGCCAGCAGTGATAAACGTACAGGCTCCACCTACGAGCAGTACTTC.

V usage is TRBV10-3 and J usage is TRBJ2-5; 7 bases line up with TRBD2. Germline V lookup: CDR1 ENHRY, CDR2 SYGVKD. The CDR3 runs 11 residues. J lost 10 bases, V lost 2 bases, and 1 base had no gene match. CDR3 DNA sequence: TGTGCCATCAGTGAGGGGGACTACCAGTACTTC. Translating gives CAISEGDYQYF.

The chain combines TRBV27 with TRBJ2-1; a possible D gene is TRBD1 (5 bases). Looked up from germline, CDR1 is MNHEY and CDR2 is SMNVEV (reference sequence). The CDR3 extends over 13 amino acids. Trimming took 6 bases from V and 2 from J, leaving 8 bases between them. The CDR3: CASRATAYNEQFF. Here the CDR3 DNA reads TGTGCCAGCAGAGCGACAGCCTACAATGAGCAGTTCTTC.

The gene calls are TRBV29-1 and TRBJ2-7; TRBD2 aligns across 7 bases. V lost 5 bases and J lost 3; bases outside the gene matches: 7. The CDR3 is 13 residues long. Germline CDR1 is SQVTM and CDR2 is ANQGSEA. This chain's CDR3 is CSVSWGGFYEQYF. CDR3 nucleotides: TGCAGCGTTTCTTGGGGGGGATTCTACGAGCAGTACTTC.

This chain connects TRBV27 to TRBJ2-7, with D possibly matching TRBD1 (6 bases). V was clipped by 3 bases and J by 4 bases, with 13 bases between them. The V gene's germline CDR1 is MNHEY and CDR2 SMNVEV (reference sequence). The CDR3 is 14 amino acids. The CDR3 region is CASSFTGYPYEQYF. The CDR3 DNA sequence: TGTGCCAGCAGTTTTACAGGGTATCCGTACGAGCAGTACTTC.

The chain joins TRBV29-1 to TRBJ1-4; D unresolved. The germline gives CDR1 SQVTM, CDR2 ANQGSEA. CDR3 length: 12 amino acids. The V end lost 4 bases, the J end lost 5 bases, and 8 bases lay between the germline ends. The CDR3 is CSVGSGNEKLFF. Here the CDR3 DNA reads TGCAGCGTTGGGTCGGGGAATGAAAAACTGTTTTTT.

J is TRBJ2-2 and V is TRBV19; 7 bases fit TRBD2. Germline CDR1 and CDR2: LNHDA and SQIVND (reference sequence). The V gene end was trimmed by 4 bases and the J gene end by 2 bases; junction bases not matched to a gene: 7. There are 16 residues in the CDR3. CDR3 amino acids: CASSTPGLPNTGELFF. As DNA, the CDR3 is TGTGCCAGTAGTACCCCGGGACTACCAAACACCGGGGAGCTGTTTTTT.

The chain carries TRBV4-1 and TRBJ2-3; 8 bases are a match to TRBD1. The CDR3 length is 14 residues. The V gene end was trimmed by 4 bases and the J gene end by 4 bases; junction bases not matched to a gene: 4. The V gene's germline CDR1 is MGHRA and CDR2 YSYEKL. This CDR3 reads CASSLRTGPDTQYF. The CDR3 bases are TGCGCCAGCAGCCTCCGGACAGGGCCAGATACGCAGTATTTT.

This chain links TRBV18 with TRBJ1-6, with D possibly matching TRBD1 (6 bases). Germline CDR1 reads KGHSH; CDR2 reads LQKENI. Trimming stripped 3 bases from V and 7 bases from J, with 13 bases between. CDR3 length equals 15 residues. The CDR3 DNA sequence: TGTGCCAGCTCACCCGTAGCAGGGGACAATTCACCCCTCCACTTT. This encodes CASSPVAGDNSPLHF.

The CDR3 nucleotides are TGTGCCAGCTCAATTGGACAGGGGGAGAGGGAGCAGTACTTC. The encoded protein is CASSIGQGEREQYF. The chain uses TRBV18 and TRBJ2-7, with 10 nucleotides matching TRBD1. The V segment lost 5 bases and the J segment 7 bases; nucleotides outside the gene matches: 8. Germline CDR1 is KGHSH and CDR2 is LQKENI. The CDR3 spans 14 residues.

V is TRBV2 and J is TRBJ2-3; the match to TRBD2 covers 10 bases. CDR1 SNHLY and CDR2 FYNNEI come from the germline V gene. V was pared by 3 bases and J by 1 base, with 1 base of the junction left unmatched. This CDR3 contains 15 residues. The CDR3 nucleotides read TGTGCCAGCAGTGATGGGACTAGCGGCACAGATACGCAGTATTTT. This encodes CASSDGTSGTDTQYF.

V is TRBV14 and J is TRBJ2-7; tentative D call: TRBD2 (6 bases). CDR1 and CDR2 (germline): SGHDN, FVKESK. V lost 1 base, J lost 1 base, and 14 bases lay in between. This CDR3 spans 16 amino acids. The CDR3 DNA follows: TGTGCCAGCAGCCAAGGATTGGGGGGACCGTCCTACGAGCAGTACTTC. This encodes CASSQGLGGPSYEQYF.

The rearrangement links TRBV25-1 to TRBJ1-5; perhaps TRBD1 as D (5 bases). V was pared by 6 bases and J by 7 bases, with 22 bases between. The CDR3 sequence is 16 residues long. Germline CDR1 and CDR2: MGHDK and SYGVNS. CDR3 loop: CASSVGVAGPRQPQHF. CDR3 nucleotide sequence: TGTGCCAGCAGCGTTGGCGTGGCGGGGCCGCGGCAGCCCCAGCATTTT. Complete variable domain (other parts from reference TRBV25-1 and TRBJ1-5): EADIYQTPRYLVIGTGKKITLECSQTMGHDKMYWYQQDPGMELHLIHYSYGVNSTEKGDLSSESTVSRIRTEHFPLTLESARPSHTSQYLCASSVGVAGPRQPQHFGDGTRLSIL.

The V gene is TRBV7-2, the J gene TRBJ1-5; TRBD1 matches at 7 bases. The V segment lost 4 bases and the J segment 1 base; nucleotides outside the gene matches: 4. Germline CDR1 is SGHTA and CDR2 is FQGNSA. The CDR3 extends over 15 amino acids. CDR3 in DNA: TGTGCCAGCAGCTCGACAGGGTTGAGCAATCAGCCCCAGCATTTT. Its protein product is CASSSTGLSNQPQHF.

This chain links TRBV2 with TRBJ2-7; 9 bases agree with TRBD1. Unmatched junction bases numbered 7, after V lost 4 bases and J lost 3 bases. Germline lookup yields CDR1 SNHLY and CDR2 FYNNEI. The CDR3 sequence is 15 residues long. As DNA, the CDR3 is TGTGCCAGCAGTGCCATCGGGGACAGGGACTACGAGCAGTACTTC. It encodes CASSAIGDRDYEQYF.

The CDR3 region has the DNA TGTGCCAGCAGCCCCGGGAGGGACTACGAGCAGTACTTC. Its protein product is CASSPGRDYEQYF. The chain is built from TRBV9 and TRBJ2-7; 8 positions agree with TRBD2. The V and J ends lost 4 bases and 3 bases, in that order; junction bases with no gene match: 3. Germline CDR1 is SGDLS and CDR2 is YYNGEE. The CDR3 loop spans 13 amino acids.

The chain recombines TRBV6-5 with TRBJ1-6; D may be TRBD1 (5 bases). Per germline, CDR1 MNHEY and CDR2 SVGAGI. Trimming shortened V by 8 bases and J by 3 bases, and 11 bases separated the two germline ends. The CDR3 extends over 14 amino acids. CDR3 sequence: CASRGGGYNSPLHF. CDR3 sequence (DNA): TGTGCCAGCCGGGGGGGAGGCTATAATTCACCCCTCCACTTT.

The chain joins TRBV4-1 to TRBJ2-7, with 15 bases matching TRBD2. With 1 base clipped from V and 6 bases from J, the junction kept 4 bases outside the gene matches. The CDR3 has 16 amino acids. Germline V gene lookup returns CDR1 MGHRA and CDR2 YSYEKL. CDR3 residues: CASSQGTSGRAREQYF. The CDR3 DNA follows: TGCGCCAGCAGCCAAGGGACTAGCGGGAGGGCACGCGAGCAGTACTTC.

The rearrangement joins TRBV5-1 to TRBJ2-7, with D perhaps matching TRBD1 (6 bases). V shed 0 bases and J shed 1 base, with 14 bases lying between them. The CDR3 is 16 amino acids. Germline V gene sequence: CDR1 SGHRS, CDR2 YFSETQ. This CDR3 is CASSLGATGFSYEQYF. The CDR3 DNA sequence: TGCGCCAGCAGCTTGGGGGCTACAGGGTTTTCCTACGAGCAGTACTTC.

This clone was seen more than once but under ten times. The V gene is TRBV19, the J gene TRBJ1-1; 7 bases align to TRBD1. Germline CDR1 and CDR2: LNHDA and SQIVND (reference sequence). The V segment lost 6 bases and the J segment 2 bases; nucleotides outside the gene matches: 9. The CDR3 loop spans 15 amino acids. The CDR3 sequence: CASSGTARANTEAFF. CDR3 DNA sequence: TGTGCCAGTAGCGGGACAGCCCGAGCAAACACTGAAGCTTTCTTT.